These T cell receptor beta chains were read from a single sample in a study of T cell responses to AZD1222 COVID-19 vaccine. Using immunoSEQ multiplex PCR, the repertoire was profiled, and TCRdb retains in-frame clones only, with some absent. The profile shows about 140,000 clones, approximately 93% of them singletons. This material consisted of peripheral blood, taken 28 days after the second AZD1222 dose. These receptors were collected from an adult who received the AZD1222 COVID-19 vaccine. CDR3s include the opening cysteine and the closing phenylalanine or tryptophan. The order of the fields is V gene, clone size, D gene, J gene, CDR3 DNA, CDR3 protein. D genes are given only for firm matches. Clone size is shown for a subset of rows, as once, few, many or a class of expanded clone.

v_gene: TRBV21-1; abundance: NA; d_gene: NA; j_gene: TRBJ2-1; CDR3nt: TGTGCCAGCAGGATTCAAGTTCTGAGGGAGGGATGCGATGAGCAGTTCTTC; CDR3aa: CASRIQVLREGCDEQFF
v_gene: TRBV6-5; abundance: once; d_gene: NA; j_gene: TRBJ1-2; CDR3nt: TGTGCCAGCAGGGGAGGGGCAGGATCGCACTATGGCTACACCTTC; CDR3aa: CASRGGAGSHYGYTF
v_gene: TRBV7-6; abundance: NA; d_gene: NA; j_gene: TRBJ2-7; CDR3nt: TGTGCCAGCAGCCGGAGCAGCGGACAAAGCTCCTACGAGCAGTACTTC; CDR3aa: CASSRSSGQSSYEQYF
v_gene: TRBV13; abundance: NA; d_gene: TRBD1; j_gene: TRBJ1-3; CDR3nt: TGTGCCAGCAGCTTAGGCCTCAGGGGGGCTGGAAACACCATATATTTT; CDR3aa: CASSLGLRGAGNTIYF
v_gene: TRBV2; abundance: few; d_gene: NA; j_gene: TRBJ1-1; CDR3nt: TGTGCCAGCAGTTATGTACTGGACACTGAAGCTTTCTTT; CDR3aa: CASSYVLDTEAFF
v_gene: TRBV4-2; abundance: NA; d_gene: NA; j_gene: TRBJ2-7; CDR3nt: TGTGCCAGCAGCCAAGTAGGGGGGGAAAGCTACGAGCAGTACTTC; CDR3aa: CASSQVGGESYEQYF
v_gene: TRBV6-2/TRBV6-3; abundance: NA; d_gene: NA; j_gene: TRBJ1-1; CDR3nt: TGTGCCAGCAGTTACCCCCATGTTCGGTCGGGCAACACTGAAGCTTTCTTT; CDR3aa: CASSYPHVRSGNTEAFF
v_gene: TRBV24-1; abundance: NA; d_gene: NA; j_gene: TRBJ2-4; CDR3nt: TGTGCCACCAGTGATTTTGCCCATACAGAGTTCCTAGCCAAAAACATTCAGTACTTC; CDR3aa: CATSDFAHTEFLAKNIQYF
v_gene: TRBV28; abundance: NA; d_gene: TRBD2; j_gene: TRBJ2-4; CDR3nt: TGTGCCAGCAGTTTCTACGGGACTAGCGGGACCAAAAACATTCAGTACTTC; CDR3aa: CASSFYGTSGTKNIQYF
v_gene: TRBV7-3; abundance: NA; d_gene: TRBD2; j_gene: TRBJ2-3; CDR3nt: TGTGCCAGCAGCAACTCTCGTAGCGGGAGCCCTAAAGATACGCAGTATTTT; CDR3aa: CASSNSRSGSPKDTQYF
v_gene: TRBV7-2; abundance: once; d_gene: NA; j_gene: TRBJ2-5; CDR3nt: TGTGCCAGCAGCTTAAAGGGTGGCTTCCACGGCGGAGAGACCCAGTACTTC; CDR3aa: CASSLKGGFHGGETQYF
v_gene: TRBV25-1; abundance: NA; d_gene: TRBD1; j_gene: TRBJ1-2; CDR3nt: TGTGCCAGCAGTGACCCGGGACAGGGACGTGGCTACACCTTC; CDR3aa: CASSDPGQGRGYTF
v_gene: TRBV21-1; abundance: NA; d_gene: NA; j_gene: TRBJ1-2; CDR3nt: TGTGCCAGCAGCAAAGACGGGGTTGGTCGGAGGGGGGGCTATGGCTACACCTTC; CDR3aa: CASSKDGVGRRGGYGYTF
v_gene: TRBV7-3; abundance: few; d_gene: NA; j_gene: TRBJ2-1; CDR3nt: TGTGCCAGCAGCTTAGCCAACGTCAATGAGCAGTTCTTC; CDR3aa: CASSLANVNEQFF
v_gene: TRBV6-5; abundance: NA; d_gene: TRBD2; j_gene: TRBJ2-3; CDR3nt: TGTGCCAGCACCCCCGGGGGGTCGGATACGCAGTATTTT; CDR3aa: CASTPGGSDTQYF
v_gene: TRBV9; abundance: NA; d_gene: NA; j_gene: TRBJ2-3; CDR3nt: TGTGCCAGCAGCGTAGTGGAGGGGGGCCTCACAGATACGCAGTATTTT; CDR3aa: CASSVVEGGLTDTQYF
v_gene: TRBV28; abundance: NA; d_gene: TRBD1; j_gene: TRBJ2-7; CDR3nt: TGTGCCAGCAGAGGACAGGGGGATACCTACGAGCAGTACTTC; CDR3aa: CASRGQGDTYEQYF
v_gene: TRBV11-3; abundance: NA; d_gene: NA; j_gene: TRBJ2-2; CDR3nt: TGTGCCAGCAGCTTAACCGCAGGGGAGGTCGGCACCGGGGAGCTGTTTTTT; CDR3aa: CASSLTAGEVGTGELFF
v_gene: TRBV27; abundance: NA; d_gene: TRBD2; j_gene: TRBJ2-2; CDR3nt: TGTGCCAGCAGGCGGACTAGCGGGAGGGCCAACACCGGGGAGCTGTTTTTT; CDR3aa: CASRRTSGRANTGELFF
v_gene: TRBV7-9; abundance: NA; d_gene: TRBD2; j_gene: TRBJ2-1; CDR3nt: TGTGCCAGCAGCTTAGTAGGGACTAGCGGGAGGAGAGGCAATGAGCAGTTCTTC; CDR3aa: CASSLVGTSGRRGNEQFF
v_gene: TRBV18; abundance: NA; d_gene: NA; j_gene: TRBJ2-6; CDR3nt: TGTGCCAGCTTCAGATCCGGGACCCCTTCAGCCCCCTCCTCTGGGGCCAACGTCCTGACTTTC; CDR3aa: CASFRSGTPSAPSSGANVLTF
v_gene: TRBV5-1; abundance: NA; d_gene: NA; j_gene: TRBJ2-1; CDR3nt: TGCGCCAGCAGCTTGGTCTCGGGTTTTCCCAATGAGCAGTTCTTC; CDR3aa: CASSLVSGFPNEQFF
v_gene: TRBV3-1/TRBV3-2; abundance: NA; d_gene: TRBD1; j_gene: TRBJ2-1; CDR3nt: TGTGCCAGCAGCCGGACAGGAGGCTCCTACAATGAGCAGTTCTTC; CDR3aa: CASSRTGGSYNEQFF
v_gene: TRBV6-1; abundance: NA; d_gene: NA; j_gene: TRBJ1-5; CDR3nt: TGTGCCAGCAGTGAAGCGGGGGGCACGGGTCAGCCCCAGCATTTT; CDR3aa: CASSEAGGTGQPQHF
v_gene: TRBV23-1; abundance: NA; d_gene: NA; j_gene: TRBJ1-3; CDR3nt: TGCGCCAGCAGACCCGGACGGAACTCTGGAAACACCATATATTTT; CDR3aa: CASRPGRNSGNTIYF
v_gene: TRBV9; abundance: NA; d_gene: NA; j_gene: TRBJ2-7; CDR3nt: TGTGCCAGCAGCGTAGGGGGGTCTTCGGCCTACGAGCAGTACTTC; CDR3aa: CASSVGGSSAYEQYF
v_gene: TRBV5-5; abundance: NA; d_gene: TRBD1; j_gene: TRBJ2-7; CDR3nt: TGTGCCAGCAGCGTGGCGGGACAGGCCTACGAGCAGTACTTC; CDR3aa: CASSVAGQAYEQYF
v_gene: TRBV24-1; abundance: NA; d_gene: NA; j_gene: TRBJ1-5; CDR3nt: TGTGCCACCAGTGATTTCGGGGACCAGCCCCAGCATTTT; CDR3aa: CATSDFGDQPQHF
v_gene: TRBV6-2/TRBV6-3; abundance: once; d_gene: TRBD2; j_gene: TRBJ2-7; CDR3nt: TGTGCCAGCAGTTACTCAGGTGGTCCTAGCGGGAACTACGAGCAGTACTTC; CDR3aa: CASSYSGGPSGNYEQYF
v_gene: TRBV7-9; abundance: NA; d_gene: NA; j_gene: TRBJ2-2; CDR3nt: TGTGCCAGCAGCAAAACTAGCCAGAACACCGGGGAGCTGTTTTTT; CDR3aa: CASSKTSQNTGELFF
v_gene: TRBV7-2; abundance: NA; d_gene: NA; j_gene: TRBJ1-4; CDR3nt: TGTGCCAGCCAACGGGTTTGGGGGGGTGAAAAACTGTTTTTT; CDR3aa: CASQRVWGGEKLFF
v_gene: TRBV4-2; abundance: NA; d_gene: NA; j_gene: TRBJ1-3; CDR3nt: TGTGCCAGCAGCCAAGATTGGGGGGGCCCCCTCTCTGGAAACACCATATATTTT; CDR3aa: CASSQDWGGPLSGNTIYF
v_gene: TRBV11-2; abundance: once; d_gene: NA; j_gene: TRBJ2-3; CDR3nt: TGTGCCAGCAGCTTAGATCGAGCTCGAGATACGCAGTATTTT; CDR3aa: CASSLDRARDTQYF
v_gene: TRBV5-4; abundance: few; d_gene: NA; j_gene: TRBJ1-3; CDR3nt: TGTGCCAGCAGCTCGAAGGGGGGCCCCTCTGGAAACACCATATATTTT; CDR3aa: CASSSKGGPSGNTIYF
v_gene: TRBV5-1; abundance: NA; d_gene: TRBD1; j_gene: TRBJ2-7; CDR3nt: TGCGCCAGCAGCTCGGACAGGGGAGTGTACGAGCAGTACTTC; CDR3aa: CASSSDRGVYEQYF
v_gene: TRBV27; abundance: NA; d_gene: NA; j_gene: TRBJ1-4; CDR3nt: TGTGCCAGCACGAGTGTTGGGGCTAATGAAAAACTGTTTTTT; CDR3aa: CASTSVGANEKLFF
v_gene: TRBV5-1; abundance: NA; d_gene: NA; j_gene: TRBJ1-1; CDR3nt: TGCGCCAGCAGCCTCGACAGGTTCACCACTGAAGCTTTCTTT; CDR3aa: CASSLDRFTTEAFF
v_gene: TRBV23-1; abundance: NA; d_gene: NA; j_gene: TRBJ2-1; CDR3nt: TGCGCCAGCAGTCTAGTACGGACAGAGAACTCCTACAATGAGCAGTTCTTC; CDR3aa: CASSLVRTENSYNEQFF
v_gene: TRBV7-2; abundance: NA; d_gene: TRBD2; j_gene: TRBJ2-4; CDR3nt: TGTGCCAGCAGCCACGGGGGGGTAGACATTCAGTACTTC; CDR3aa: CASSHGGVDIQYF
v_gene: TRBV7-8; abundance: NA; d_gene: NA; j_gene: TRBJ2-7; CDR3nt: TGTGCCAGCAGCTTTCGGGGCGGTACCTACGAGCAGTACTTC; CDR3aa: CASSFRGGTYEQYF
v_gene: TRBV11-3; abundance: once; d_gene: NA; j_gene: TRBJ2-1; CDR3nt: TGTGCCAGCAGCTTCCACGGGGGATACAATGAGCAGTTCTTC; CDR3aa: CASSFHGGYNEQFF
v_gene: TRBV29-1; abundance: NA; d_gene: NA; j_gene: TRBJ1-1; CDR3nt: TGCAGCGTTCGAGGGAAGATGAACACTGAAGCTTTCTTT; CDR3aa: CSVRGKMNTEAFF
v_gene: TRBV6-6; abundance: NA; d_gene: TRBD2; j_gene: TRBJ2-7; CDR3nt: TGTGCCAGCAGGTTAGAGCGGGAGTCCACCTACGAGCAGTACTTC; CDR3aa: CASRLERESTYEQYF
v_gene: TRBV6-5; abundance: few; d_gene: NA; j_gene: TRBJ2-7; CDR3nt: TGTGCCACCAAGGGATCGTTGTCCGCCTACGAGCAGTACTTC; CDR3aa: CATKGSLSAYEQYF
v_gene: TRBV5-1; abundance: NA; d_gene: TRBD1; j_gene: TRBJ1-2; CDR3nt: TGCGCCAGCAGCTTGGGGACAGGGGGGGCCAACTATGGCTACACCTTC; CDR3aa: CASSLGTGGANYGYTF
v_gene: TRBV5-1; abundance: NA; d_gene: NA; j_gene: TRBJ2-7; CDR3nt: TGCGCCAGCAGCGCCCGACCTGGTGGCACGTACGAGCAGTACTTC; CDR3aa: CASSARPGGTYEQYF
v_gene: TRBV19; abundance: NA; d_gene: TRBD2; j_gene: TRBJ2-1; CDR3nt: TGTGCCAGTAGTCCCATAGCGGGAGGTCACAACCCCTACAATGAGCAGTTCTTC; CDR3aa: CASSPIAGGHNPYNEQFF
v_gene: TRBV24-1; abundance: NA; d_gene: NA; j_gene: TRBJ2-6; CDR3nt: TGTGCCACCGGACAGAGGATCTCTGGGGCCAACGTCCTGACTTTC; CDR3aa: CATGQRISGANVLTF
v_gene: TRBV2; abundance: NA; d_gene: NA; j_gene: TRBJ2-5; CDR3nt: TGTGCCAGCAGGCAGGGGGGGGAGACCCAGTACTTC; CDR3aa: CASRQGGETQYF
v_gene: TRBV4-1; abundance: NA; d_gene: TRBD1; j_gene: TRBJ1-2; CDR3nt: TGCGCCAGCAGCTCAGGACAGGGCAACTATGGCTACACCTTC; CDR3aa: CASSSGQGNYGYTF
v_gene: TRBV20-1; abundance: few; d_gene: NA; j_gene: TRBJ1-1; CDR3nt: TGCAGTGCTAGTAACGGCATCATGAACACTGAAGCTTTCTTT; CDR3aa: CSASNGIMNTEAFF
v_gene: TRBV11-2; abundance: NA; d_gene: TRBD2; j_gene: TRBJ2-2; CDR3nt: TGTGCCAGCAGCTTAGGCCCGGGACTAGGGCTCCACTCCGGGGAGCTGTTTTTT; CDR3aa: CASSLGPGLGLHSGELFF
v_gene: TRBV19; abundance: NA; d_gene: NA; j_gene: TRBJ2-5; CDR3nt: TGTGCCAGTAGTATTATGGGCAGGGGTAGGGAAGAGACCCAGTACTTC; CDR3aa: CASSIMGRGREETQYF
v_gene: TRBV5-1; abundance: NA; d_gene: NA; j_gene: TRBJ2-1; CDR3nt: TGCGCCAGCAGTCGGGCCGGTTACAATGAGCAGTTCTTC; CDR3aa: CASSRAGYNEQFF
v_gene: TRBV11-3; abundance: NA; d_gene: TRBD2; j_gene: TRBJ2-1; CDR3nt: TGTGCCAGCAGCTTAGGGGGGTCGGGAGGGAGGTACAATGAGCAGTTCTTC; CDR3aa: CASSLGGSGGRYNEQFF
v_gene: TRBV27; abundance: NA; d_gene: NA; j_gene: TRBJ2-7; CDR3nt: TGTGCCAGCAGTTTAGTGGGCCTGCACTACGAGCAGTACTTC; CDR3aa: CASSLVGLHYEQYF
v_gene: TRBV7-2; abundance: once; d_gene: TRBD2; j_gene: TRBJ2-1; CDR3nt: TGTGCCAGCAGCTTTACCGGACTAGCCGTGCAGTTCTTC; CDR3aa: CASSFTGLAVQFF
v_gene: TRBV3-1/TRBV3-2; abundance: NA; d_gene: NA; j_gene: TRBJ2-7; CDR3nt: TGTGCCAGCAGCCAAGATGCAGTAGCCGGCGAGCAGTACTTC; CDR3aa: CASSQDAVAGEQYF
v_gene: TRBV7-8; abundance: NA; d_gene: TRBD2; j_gene: TRBJ2-7; CDR3nt: TGTGCCAGCAGCTCTCCTAGCGGGGGAACCTACGAGCAGTACTTC; CDR3aa: CASSSPSGGTYEQYF